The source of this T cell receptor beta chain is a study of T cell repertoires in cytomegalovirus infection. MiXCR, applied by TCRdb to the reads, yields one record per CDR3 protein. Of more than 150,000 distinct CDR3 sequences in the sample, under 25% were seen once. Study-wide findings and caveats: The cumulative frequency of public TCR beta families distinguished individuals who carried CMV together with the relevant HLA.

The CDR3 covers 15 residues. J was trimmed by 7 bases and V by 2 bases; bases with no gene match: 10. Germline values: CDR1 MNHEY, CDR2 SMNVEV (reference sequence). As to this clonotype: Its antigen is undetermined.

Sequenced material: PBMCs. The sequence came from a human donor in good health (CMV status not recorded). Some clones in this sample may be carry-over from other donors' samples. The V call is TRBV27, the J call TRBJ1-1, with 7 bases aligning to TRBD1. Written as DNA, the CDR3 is TGTGCCAGCAGTTTAGGCAGGGGGAGTCCCGGTGAAGCTTTCTTT. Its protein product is CASSLGRGSPGEAFF.